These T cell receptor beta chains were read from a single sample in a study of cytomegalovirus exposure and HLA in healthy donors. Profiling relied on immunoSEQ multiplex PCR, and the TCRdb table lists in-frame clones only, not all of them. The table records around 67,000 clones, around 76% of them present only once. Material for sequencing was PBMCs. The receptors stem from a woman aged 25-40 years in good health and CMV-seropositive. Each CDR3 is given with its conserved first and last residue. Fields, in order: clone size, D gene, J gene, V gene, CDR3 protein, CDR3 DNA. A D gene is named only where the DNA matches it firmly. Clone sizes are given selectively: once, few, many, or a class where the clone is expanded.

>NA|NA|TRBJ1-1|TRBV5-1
CASSFDTLNTEAFF
TGCGCCAGCAGTTTCGACACTTTGAACACTGAAGCTTTCTTT
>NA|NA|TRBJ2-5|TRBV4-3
CASSPSDLWETQYF
TGCGCCAGCAGCCCCAGCGACCTGTGGGAGACCCAGTACTTC
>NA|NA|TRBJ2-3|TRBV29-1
CSVEGRSSTDTQYF
TGCAGCGTTGAAGGGAGATCAAGCACAGATACGCAGTATTTT
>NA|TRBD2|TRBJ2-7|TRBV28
CASSLAGGPEEQYF
TGTGCCAGCAGTTTAGCGGGAGGGCCGGAAGAGCAGTACTTC
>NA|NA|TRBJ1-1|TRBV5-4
CASSLLGGVVSTEAFF
TGTGCCAGCAGCTTGTTGGGGGGAGTGGTGAGCACTGAAGCTTTCTTT
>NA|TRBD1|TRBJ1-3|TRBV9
CASSLGQGFGNTIYF
TGTGCCAGCAGCCTAGGACAGGGTTTTGGAAACACCATATATTTT
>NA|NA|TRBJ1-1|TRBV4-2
CASSQEEITGLNTEAFF
TGTGCCAGCAGCCAAGAGGAAATAACAGGGCTGAACACTGAAGCTTTCTTT
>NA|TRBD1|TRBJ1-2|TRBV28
CASRGQGDGYTF
TGTGCCAGCAGGGGACAGGGAGATGGCTACACCTTC
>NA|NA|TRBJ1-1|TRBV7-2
CASRRDYTEAFF
TGTGCCAGCCGGAGGGATTACACTGAAGCTTTCTTT
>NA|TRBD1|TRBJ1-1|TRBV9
CASSVVVLGQGHTEAFF
TGTGCCAGCAGCGTAGTCGTCCTGGGACAGGGGCACACTGAAGCTTTCTTT
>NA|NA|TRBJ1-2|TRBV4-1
CASSQDGTLYGYTF
TGCGCCAGCAGCCAAGATGGGACACTATATGGCTACACCTTC
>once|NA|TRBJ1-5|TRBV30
CAWSVGRAGNQPQHF
TGTGCCTGGAGTGTAGGGAGGGCGGGCAATCAGCCCCAGCATTTT
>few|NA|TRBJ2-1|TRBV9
CASSVATSSANEQFF
TGTGCCAGCAGCGTAGCTACGTCTAGCGCAAATGAGCAGTTCTTC
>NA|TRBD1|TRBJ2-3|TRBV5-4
CASSSGRTGGSTDTQYF
TGTGCCAGCAGCTCCGGAAGGACAGGGGGAAGCACAGATACGCAGTATTTT
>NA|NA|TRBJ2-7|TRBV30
CAWSAQGAYEQYF
TGTGCCTGGAGTGCCCAGGGCGCCTACGAGCAGTACTTC
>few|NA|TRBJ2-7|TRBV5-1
CASSLDAYTYEQYF
TGCGCCAGCAGCTTGGATGCGTATACCTACGAGCAGTACTTC
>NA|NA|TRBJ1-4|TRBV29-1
CSGMRTPGEKLFF
TGCAGCGGCATGAGGACGCCGGGAGAAAAACTGTTTTTT
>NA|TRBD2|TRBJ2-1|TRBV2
CASRLASGGYNEQFF
TGTGCCAGCCGACTCGCCAGCGGGGGGTACAATGAGCAGTTCTTC
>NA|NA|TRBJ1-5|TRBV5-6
CASSLEGRKPNQPQHF
TGTGCCAGCAGCTTGGAAGGCAGGAAGCCGAATCAGCCCCAGCATTTT
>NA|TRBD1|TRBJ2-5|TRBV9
CASSGTGISQETQYF
TGTGCCAGCAGCGGGACAGGTATCAGCCAAGAGACCCAGTACTTC
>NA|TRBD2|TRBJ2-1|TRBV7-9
CASSSRTSGSDEQFF
TGTGCCAGCAGCTCCCGGACTAGCGGGAGCGATGAGCAGTTCTTC
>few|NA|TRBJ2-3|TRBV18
CASSRKKDTQYF
TGTGCCAGCTCACGTAAAAAAGATACGCAGTATTTT
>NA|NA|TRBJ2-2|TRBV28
CASSLFGLGTGELFF
TGTGCCAGCAGTTTATTTGGACTGGGGACCGGGGAGCTGTTTTTT
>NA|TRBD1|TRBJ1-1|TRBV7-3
CASSLNALQGTEAFF
TGTGCCAGCAGCTTAAATGCGTTACAGGGGACTGAAGCTTTCTTT
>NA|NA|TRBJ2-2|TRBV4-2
CASSQGQGNTGELFF
TGTGCCAGCAGCCAAGGCCAGGGAAACACCGGGGAGCTGTTTTTT
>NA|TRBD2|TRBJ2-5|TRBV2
CASSEDGLAGGKTQYF
TGTGCCAGCAGTGAAGACGGACTAGCGGGAGGAAAGACCCAGTACTTC
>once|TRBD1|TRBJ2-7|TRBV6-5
CASRLDRVGEQYF
TGTGCCAGCAGGCTGGACAGGGTGGGCGAGCAGTACTTC
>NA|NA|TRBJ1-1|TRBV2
CASNPERSSEAFF
TGTGCCAGCAACCCCGAGAGGAGTTCTGAAGCTTTCTTT
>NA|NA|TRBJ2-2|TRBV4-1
CASSQLGNTGELFF
TGCGCCAGCAGCCAACTAGGGAACACCGGGGAGCTGTTTTTT
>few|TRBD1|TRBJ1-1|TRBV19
CASSNPGQGGTEAFF
TGTGCCAGTAGTAACCCCGGACAGGGTGGAACTGAAGCTTTCTTT
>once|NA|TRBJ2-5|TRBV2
CASSEGGGANQETQYF
TGTGCCAGCAGTGAGGGCGGAGGGGCTAACCAAGAGACCCAGTACTTC
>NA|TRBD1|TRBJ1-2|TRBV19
CASSIDGQGTYGYTF
TGTGCCAGTAGTATAGATGGACAGGGAACCTATGGCTACACCTTC
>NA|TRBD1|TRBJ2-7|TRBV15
CATSRGGTGIEQYF
TGTGCCACCAGCAGAGGTGGGACAGGGATCGAGCAGTACTTC
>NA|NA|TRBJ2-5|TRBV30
CAWMGGAVGETQYF
TGTGCCTGGATGGGGGGAGCGGTGGGGGAGACCCAGTACTTC
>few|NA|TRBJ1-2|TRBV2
CASSEAGTPRGYTF
TGTGCCAGCAGTGAAGCGGGCACGCCTCGGGGCTACACCTTC
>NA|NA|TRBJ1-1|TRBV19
CASMRVPMNTEAFF
TGTGCCAGTATGCGGGTTCCTATGAACACTGAAGCTTTCTTT
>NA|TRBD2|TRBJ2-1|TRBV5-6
CASSLDSGSIRNEQFF
TGTGCCAGCAGCTTGGACAGCGGGAGCATCCGCAATGAGCAGTTCTTC
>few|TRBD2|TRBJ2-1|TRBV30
CAWTPGLAGDNEQFF
TGTGCCTGGACCCCCGGACTAGCGGGAGACAATGAGCAGTTCTTC
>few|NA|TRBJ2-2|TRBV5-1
CASSRVQNTGELFF
TGCGCCAGCAGTCGAGTTCAGAACACCGGGGAGCTGTTTTTT
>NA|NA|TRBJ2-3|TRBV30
CAWSVDYASTDTQYF
TGTGCCTGGAGCGTTGACTACGCCTCCACAGATACGCAGTATTTT
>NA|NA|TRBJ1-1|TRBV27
CASRSGLNTEAFF
TGTGCCAGCAGATCAGGGTTGAACACTGAAGCTTTCTTT
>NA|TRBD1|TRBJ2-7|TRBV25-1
CASSRQGNDEQYF
TGTGCCAGCAGTAGACAGGGAAACGACGAGCAGTACTTC
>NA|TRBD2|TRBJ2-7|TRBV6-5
CASSYAGAGYEQYF
TGTGCCAGCAGTTACGCGGGAGCCGGCTACGAGCAGTACTTC
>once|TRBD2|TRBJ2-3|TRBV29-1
CSVEVRSGSMTDTQYF
TGCAGCGTTGAAGTTCGGAGCGGGAGTATGACAGATACGCAGTATTTT
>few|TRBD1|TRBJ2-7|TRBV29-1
CSVEGTGYEQYF
TGCAGCGTAGAAGGGACAGGGTACGAGCAGTACTTC
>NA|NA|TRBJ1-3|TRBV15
CATSKPGSLGNTIYF
TGTGCCACCAGCAAACCCGGGAGTTTGGGAAACACCATATATTTT
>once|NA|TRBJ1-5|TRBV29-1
CSVGQINQPQHF
TGCAGCGTTGGACAGATCAATCAGCCCCAGCATTTT
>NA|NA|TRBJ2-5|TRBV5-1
CASSLAAGKETQYF
TGCGCCAGCAGCTTGGCGGCAGGGAAAGAGACCCAGTACTTC
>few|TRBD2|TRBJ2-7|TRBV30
CALWGGGAYEQYF
TGTGCCCTCTGGGGGGGAGGCGCCTACGAGCAGTACTTC
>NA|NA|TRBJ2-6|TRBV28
CASSYFSGANVLTF
TGTGCCAGCAGTTACTTCTCTGGGGCCAACGTCCTGACTTTC
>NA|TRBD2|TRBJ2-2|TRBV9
CASNFGEGAGELFF
TGTGCCAGCAATTTCGGGGAGGGAGCCGGGGAGCTGTTTTTT
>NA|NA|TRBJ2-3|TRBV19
CASSTQTDTQYF
TGTGCCAGTAGTACCCAAACAGATACGCAGTATTTT
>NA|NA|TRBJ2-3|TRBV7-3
CASSLGPPGTDTQYF
TGTGCCAGCAGCTTAGGCCCGCCCGGCACAGATACGCAGTATTTT